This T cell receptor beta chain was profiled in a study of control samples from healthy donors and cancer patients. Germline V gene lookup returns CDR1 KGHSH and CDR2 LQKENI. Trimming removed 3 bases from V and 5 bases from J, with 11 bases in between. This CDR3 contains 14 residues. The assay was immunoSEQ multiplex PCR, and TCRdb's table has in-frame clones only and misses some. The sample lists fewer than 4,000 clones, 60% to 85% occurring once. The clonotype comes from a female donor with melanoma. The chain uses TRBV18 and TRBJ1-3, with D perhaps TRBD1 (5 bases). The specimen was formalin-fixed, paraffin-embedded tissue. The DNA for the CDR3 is TGTGCCAGCTCACCCGGTCCAGGGAGAAACACCATATATTTT. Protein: CASSPGPGRNTIYF.